The sequence of this T cell receptor (beta chain) was determined in a study of shared clonotypes between healthy human individuals. Repertoires were generated with immunoSEQ multiplex PCR, while TCRdb's copy carries only in-frame clones and drops some. The sample holds approximately 720,000 clones; approximately 75% are singletons and the top ten take 1.5% to 2%. Study outcomes and limitations: Naive subsets generally had larger estimated richness than memory subsets.

CDR1 is SEHNR and CDR2 is FQNEAQ in the germline V gene (reference sequence). This CDR3 has 11 residues. With 5 bases clipped from V and 15 bases from J, the junction kept 4 bases outside the gene matches. HIV-negative, healthy adults without recent acute infections or vaccinations were the donors. As regards this clone: The antigen remains unidentified.

The receptor was isolated from a woman in her twenties or thirties in good health. V gene TRBV7-9 combines with J gene TRBJ2-1, with 10 bases matching TRBD1. Sequencing was done on a sample of memory CD4+ T cells sorted from blood. The subset is: CD45RA-negative fraction. The DNA of the CDR3 is TGTGCCAGCAGCAGCCGGGACAGGGGGTTCTTC. It translates to CASSSRDRGFF. Full variable domain (rest looked up from reference TRBV7-9 and TRBJ2-1): DTGVSQNPRHKITKRGQNVTFRCDPISEHNRLYWYRQTLGQGPEFLTYFQNEAQLEKSRLLSDRFSAERPKGSFSTLEIQRTEQGDSAMYLCASSSRDRGFFGPGTRLTVL.